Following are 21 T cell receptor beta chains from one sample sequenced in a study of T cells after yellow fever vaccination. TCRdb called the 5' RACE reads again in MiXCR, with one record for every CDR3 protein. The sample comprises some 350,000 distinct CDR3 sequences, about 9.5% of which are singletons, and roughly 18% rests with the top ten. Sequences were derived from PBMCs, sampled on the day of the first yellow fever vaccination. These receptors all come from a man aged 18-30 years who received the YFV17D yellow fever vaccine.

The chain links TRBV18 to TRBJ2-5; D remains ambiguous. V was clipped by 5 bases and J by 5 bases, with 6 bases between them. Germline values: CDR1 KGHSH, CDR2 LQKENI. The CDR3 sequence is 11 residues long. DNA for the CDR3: TGTGCCAGCTCATATACCGAGACCCAGTACTTC. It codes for CASSYTETQYF. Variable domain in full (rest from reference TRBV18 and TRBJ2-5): NAGVMQNPRHLVRRRGQEARLRCSPMKGHSHVYWYRQLPEEGLKFMVYLQKENIIDESGMPKERFSAEFPKEGPSILRIQQVVRGDSAAYFCASSYTETQYFGPGTRLLVL.

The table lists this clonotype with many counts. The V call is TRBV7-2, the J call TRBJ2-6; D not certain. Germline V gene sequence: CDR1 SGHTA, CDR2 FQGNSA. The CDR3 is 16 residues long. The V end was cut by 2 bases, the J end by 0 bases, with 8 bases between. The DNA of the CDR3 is TGTGCCAGCAGCTTACGTGGGCGCTCTGGGGCCAACGTCCTGACTTTC. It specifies CASSLRGRSGANVLTF.

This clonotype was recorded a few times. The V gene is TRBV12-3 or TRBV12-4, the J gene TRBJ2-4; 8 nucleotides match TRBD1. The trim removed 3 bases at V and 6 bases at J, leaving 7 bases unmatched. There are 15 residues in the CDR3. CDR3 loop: CASSFGTGKPNIQYF. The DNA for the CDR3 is TGTGCCAGCAGTTTCGGGACAGGCAAACCAAACATTCAGTACTTC.

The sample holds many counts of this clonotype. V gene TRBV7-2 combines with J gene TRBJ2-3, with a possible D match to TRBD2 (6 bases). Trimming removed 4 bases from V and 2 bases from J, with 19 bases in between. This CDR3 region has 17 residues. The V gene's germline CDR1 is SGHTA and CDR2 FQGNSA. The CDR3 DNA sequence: TGTGCCAGCAGCTCCAGACTGGGGACTTTTTACACAGATACGCAGTATTTT. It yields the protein CASSSRLGTFYTDTQYF.

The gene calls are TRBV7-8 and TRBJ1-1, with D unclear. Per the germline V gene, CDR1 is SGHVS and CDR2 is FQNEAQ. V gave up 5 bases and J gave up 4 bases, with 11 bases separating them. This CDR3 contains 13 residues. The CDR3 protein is CASSHPSGTEAFF. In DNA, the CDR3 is TGTGCCAGCAGCCACCCATCGGGCACTGAAGCTTTCTTT.

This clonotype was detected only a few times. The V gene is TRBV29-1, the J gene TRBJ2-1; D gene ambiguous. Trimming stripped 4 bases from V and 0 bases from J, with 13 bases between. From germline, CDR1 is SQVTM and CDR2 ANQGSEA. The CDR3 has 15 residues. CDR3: CSVAPGPSSYNEQFF. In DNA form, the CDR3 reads TGCAGCGTTGCCCCCGGGCCCAGCTCCTACAATGAGCAGTTCTTC.

The DNA of the CDR3 is TGTGCCAGCAGTGAGGATTTGACAGGGTTGGACTATGGCTACACCTTC. Translating gives CASSEDLTGLDYGYTF. This chain uses TRBV6-1 with TRBJ1-2; 7 bases line up with TRBD1. The CDR3 is 16 amino acids. The J segment lost 3 bases and the V segment lost 3 bases, leaving 10 bases of the junction unmatched. Germline CDR1 MNHNS, CDR2 SASEGT.

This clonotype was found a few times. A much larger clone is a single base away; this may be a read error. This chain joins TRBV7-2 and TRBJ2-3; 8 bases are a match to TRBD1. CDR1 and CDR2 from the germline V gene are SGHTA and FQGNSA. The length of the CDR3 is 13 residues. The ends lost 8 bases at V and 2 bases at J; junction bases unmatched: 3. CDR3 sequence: CASRQGPTDTQYF. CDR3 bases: TGTGCCAGCCGACAGGGGCCCACAGATACGCAGTATTTT.

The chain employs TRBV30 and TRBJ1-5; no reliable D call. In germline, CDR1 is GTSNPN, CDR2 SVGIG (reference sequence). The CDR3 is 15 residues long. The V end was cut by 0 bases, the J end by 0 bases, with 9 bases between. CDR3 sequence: CAWSVSWGSNQPQHF. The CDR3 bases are TGTGCCTGGAGTGTATCTTGGGGTAGCAATCAGCCCCAGCATTTT.

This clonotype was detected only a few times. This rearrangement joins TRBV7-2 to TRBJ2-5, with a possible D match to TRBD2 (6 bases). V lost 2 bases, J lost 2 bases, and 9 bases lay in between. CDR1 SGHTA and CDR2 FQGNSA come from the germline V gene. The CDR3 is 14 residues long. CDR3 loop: CASSLNAGQETQYF. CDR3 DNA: TGTGCCAGCAGCTTAAATGCGGGGCAAGAGACCCAGTACTTC.

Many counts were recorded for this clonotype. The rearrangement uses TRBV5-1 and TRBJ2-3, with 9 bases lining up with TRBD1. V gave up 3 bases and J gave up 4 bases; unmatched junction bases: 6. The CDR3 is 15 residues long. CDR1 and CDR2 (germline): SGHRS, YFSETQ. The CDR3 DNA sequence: TGCGCCAGCAGCTCTCCGGGACAGGGAGCAGATACGCAGTATTTT. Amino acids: CASSSPGQGADTQYF. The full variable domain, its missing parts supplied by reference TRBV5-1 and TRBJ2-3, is KAGVTQTPRYLIKTRGQQVTLSCSPISGHRSVSWYQQTPGQGLQFLFEYFSETQRNKGNFPGRFSGRQFSNSRSEMNVSTLELGDSALYLCASSSPGQGADTQYFGPGTRLTVL.

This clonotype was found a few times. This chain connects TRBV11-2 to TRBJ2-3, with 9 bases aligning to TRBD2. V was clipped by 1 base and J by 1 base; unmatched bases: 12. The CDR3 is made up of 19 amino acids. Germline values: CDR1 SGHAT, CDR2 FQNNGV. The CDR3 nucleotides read TGTGCCAGCAGCTTAGTAGGACGCGGGGGGGCCCCCGGCACAGATACGCAGTATTTT. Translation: CASSLVGRGGAPGTDTQYF.

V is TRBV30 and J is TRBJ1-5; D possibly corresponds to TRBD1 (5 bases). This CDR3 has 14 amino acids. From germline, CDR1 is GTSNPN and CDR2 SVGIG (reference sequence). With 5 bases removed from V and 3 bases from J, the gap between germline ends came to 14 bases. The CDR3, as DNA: TGTGCCTGGGGGCGGGGGGGGATCAATCAGCCCCAGCATTTT. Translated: CAWGRGGINQPQHF.

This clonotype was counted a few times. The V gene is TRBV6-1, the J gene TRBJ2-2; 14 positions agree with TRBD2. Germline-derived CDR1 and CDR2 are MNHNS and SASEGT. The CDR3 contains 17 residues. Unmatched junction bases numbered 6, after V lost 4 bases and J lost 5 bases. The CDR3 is CASSGWTSGGLTGELFF. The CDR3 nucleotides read TGTGCCAGCAGTGGATGGACTAGCGGGGGGCTTACCGGGGAGCTGTTTTTT.

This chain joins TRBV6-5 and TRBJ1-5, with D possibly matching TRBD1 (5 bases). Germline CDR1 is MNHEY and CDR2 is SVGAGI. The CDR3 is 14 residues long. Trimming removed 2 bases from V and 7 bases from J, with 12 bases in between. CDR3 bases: TGTGCCAGCAGTTACGGAGGGGCAGGACAGCCCCAGCATTTT. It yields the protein CASSYGGAGQPQHF.

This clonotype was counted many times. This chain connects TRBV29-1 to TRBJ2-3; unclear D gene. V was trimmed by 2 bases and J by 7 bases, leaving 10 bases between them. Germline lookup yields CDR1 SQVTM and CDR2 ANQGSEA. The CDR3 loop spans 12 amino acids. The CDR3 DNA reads TGCAGCGTTGAACCGGCAGGCTATACGCAGTATTTT. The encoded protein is CSVEPAGYTQYF.

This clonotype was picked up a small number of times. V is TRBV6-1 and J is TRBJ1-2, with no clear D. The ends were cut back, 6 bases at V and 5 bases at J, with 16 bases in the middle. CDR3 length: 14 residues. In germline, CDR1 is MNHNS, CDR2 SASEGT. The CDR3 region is CASSMVLDGYGYTF. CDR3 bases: TGTGCCAGCAGCATGGTATTAGACGGATATGGCTACACCTTC.

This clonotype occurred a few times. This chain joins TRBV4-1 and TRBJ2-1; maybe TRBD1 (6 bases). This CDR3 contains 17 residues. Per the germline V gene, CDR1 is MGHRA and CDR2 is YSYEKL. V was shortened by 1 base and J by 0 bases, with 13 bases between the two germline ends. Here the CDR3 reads CASSQGTGTSSYNEQFF. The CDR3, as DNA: TGCGCCAGCAGCCAAGGCACAGGGACGAGCTCCTACAATGAGCAGTTCTTC.

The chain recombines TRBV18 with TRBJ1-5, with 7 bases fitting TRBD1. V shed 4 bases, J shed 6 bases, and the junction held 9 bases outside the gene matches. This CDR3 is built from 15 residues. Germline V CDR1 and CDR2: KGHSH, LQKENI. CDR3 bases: TGTGCCAGCTCACTATCGACAGGGAGAGGTCAGCCCCAGCATTTT. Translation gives CASSLSTGRGQPQHF.

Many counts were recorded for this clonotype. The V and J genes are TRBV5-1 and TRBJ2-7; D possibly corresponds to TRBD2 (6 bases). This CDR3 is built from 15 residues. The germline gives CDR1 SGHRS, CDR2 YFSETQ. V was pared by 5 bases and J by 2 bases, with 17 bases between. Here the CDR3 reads CASRWGDLATYEQYF. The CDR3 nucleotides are TGCGCCAGCAGATGGGGGGACCTAGCCACCTACGAGCAGTACTTC.

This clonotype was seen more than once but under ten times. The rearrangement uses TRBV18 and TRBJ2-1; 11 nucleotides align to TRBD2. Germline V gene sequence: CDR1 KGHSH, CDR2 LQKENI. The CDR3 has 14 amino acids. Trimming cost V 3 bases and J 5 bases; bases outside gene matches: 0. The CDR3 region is CASSPGLADNEQFF. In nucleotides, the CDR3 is TGTGCCAGCTCACCGGGACTAGCGGACAATGAGCAGTTCTTC.